This T cell receptor (beta chain) was identified during a study of identical twins. Study results and caveats: Twins' excess sharing was less marked for out-of-frame beta sequences. Models predicted too little out-of-frame TCR alpha sharing in monozygotic twins. These conclusions were based on statistical analysis (cross-sectional, not following the same donors).

This clonotype was found many times. Its antigen is undetermined. TCRdb analysed the 5' RACE reads with MiXCR anew, one entry per CDR3 protein. Here the sample spans about 700,000 distinct CDR3 sequences, roughly 6.2% being singletons. V lost 4 bases and J lost 2; bases outside the gene matches: 5. This CDR3 is 15 amino acids long. Germline CDR1 is SGHTA and CDR2 is FQGNSA. This TCR was sampled from a man aged 18 to 29 in good health. The gene calls are TRBV7-2 and TRBJ1-5; 7 nucleotides agree with TRBD1. The sample comprised naive T cells sorted from blood. DNA for the CDR3: TGTGCCAGCAGCTCTAACGGACAGGGCAATCAGCCCCAGCATTTT. As protein: CASSSNGQGNQPQHF.